The clone carrying this TCR beta chain was picked up a small number of times. This CDR3 is built from 13 residues. With 6 bases removed from V and 5 bases from J, the gap between germline ends came to 11 bases. The germline gives CDR1 GTSNPN, CDR2 SVGIG (reference sequence). The data were produced by immunoSEQ multiplex PCR, yet TCRdb's version contains in-frame clones alone and is incomplete. Found here are 350,000 or so clones, around 83% of them singletons; the top ten hold 2.5% to 3%. These data belong to a study of blood T cell repertoires in COVID-19. Study-level background: From T cells, B-cell-depleted T cells, or PBMCs came the material, which was cDNA or gDNA.

Sequencing was performed on peripheral blood. This receptor was taken from a man between 25 and 39 years old with active or convalescent COVID-19. This chain joins TRBV30 and TRBJ1-6; D is unclear. CDR3 bases: TGTGCCTGCGGTCTGGGAGATAATTCACCCCTCCACTTT. Its protein product is CACGLGDNSPLHF.